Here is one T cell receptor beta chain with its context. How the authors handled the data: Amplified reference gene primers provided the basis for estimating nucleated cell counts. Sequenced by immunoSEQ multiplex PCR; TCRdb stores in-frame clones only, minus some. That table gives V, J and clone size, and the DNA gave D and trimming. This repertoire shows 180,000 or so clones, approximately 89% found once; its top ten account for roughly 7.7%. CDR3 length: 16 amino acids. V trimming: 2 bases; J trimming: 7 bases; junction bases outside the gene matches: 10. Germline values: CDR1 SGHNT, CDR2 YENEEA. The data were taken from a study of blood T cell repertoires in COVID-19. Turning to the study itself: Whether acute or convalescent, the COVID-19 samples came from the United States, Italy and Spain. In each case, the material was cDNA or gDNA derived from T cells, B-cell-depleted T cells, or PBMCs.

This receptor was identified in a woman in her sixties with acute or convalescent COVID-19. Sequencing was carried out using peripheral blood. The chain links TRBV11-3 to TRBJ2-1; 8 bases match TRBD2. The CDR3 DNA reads TGTGCCAGCAGCTTAACTAGCGGTAAGGTGTCGAATGAGCAGTTCTTC. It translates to CASSLTSGKVSNEQFF.